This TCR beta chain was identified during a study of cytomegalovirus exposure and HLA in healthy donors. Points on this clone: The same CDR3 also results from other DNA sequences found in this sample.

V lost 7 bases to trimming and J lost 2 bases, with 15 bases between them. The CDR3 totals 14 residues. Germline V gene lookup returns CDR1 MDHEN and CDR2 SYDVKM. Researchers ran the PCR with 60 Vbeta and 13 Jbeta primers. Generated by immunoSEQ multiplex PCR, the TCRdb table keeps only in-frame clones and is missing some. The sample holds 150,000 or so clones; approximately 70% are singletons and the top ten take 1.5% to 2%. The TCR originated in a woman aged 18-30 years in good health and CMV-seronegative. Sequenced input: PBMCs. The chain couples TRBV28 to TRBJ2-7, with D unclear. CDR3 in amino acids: CASTPLGSPYEQYF. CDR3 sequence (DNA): TGTGCCAGCACCCCCCTCGGGTCCCCCTACGAGCAGTACTTC.